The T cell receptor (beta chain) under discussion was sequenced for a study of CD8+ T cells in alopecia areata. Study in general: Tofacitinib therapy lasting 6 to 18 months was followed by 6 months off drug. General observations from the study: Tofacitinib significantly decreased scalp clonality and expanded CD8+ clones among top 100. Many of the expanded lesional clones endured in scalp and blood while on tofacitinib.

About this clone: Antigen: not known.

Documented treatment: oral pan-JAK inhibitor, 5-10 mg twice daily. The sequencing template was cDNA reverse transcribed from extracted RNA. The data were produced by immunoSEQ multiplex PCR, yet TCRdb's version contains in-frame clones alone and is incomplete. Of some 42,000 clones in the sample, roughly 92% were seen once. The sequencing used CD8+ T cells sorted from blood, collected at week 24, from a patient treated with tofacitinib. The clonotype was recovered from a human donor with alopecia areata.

The chain's CDR3 is CATRQGANTGELFF. The CDR3 DNA is TGTGCCACCCGGCAGGGGGCGAACACCGGGGAGCTGTTTTTT. This chain uses TRBV15 with TRBJ2-2, with 7 positions matching TRBD1. CDR3 size: 14 residues. Germline trimming cut 8 bases from V and 0 bases from J; bases unmatched to any gene: 3. Germline V gene data show CDR1 as LNHNV and CDR2 as YYDKDF (reference sequence).